These 26 T cell receptor beta chains came from one sample sequenced in a study of cytomegalovirus exposure and HLA in healthy donors. Researchers ran the PCR with 60 Vbeta and 13 Jbeta primers. The protocol was immunoSEQ multiplex PCR, while the TCRdb copy is restricted to in-frame clones and leaves out a portion. In the table there are some 130,000 clones, 82% of which are singletons. The sample consisted of PBMCs. All receptors come from a boy between 10 and 17 years old in good health and CMV-seronegative.

This clone was counted a single time. The chain recombines TRBV5-1 with TRBJ2-1; 9 nucleotides match TRBD1. Trimming cost V 3 bases and J 8 bases; bases outside gene matches: 0. The germline gives CDR1 SGHRS, CDR2 YFSETQ. The CDR3 is 12 residues long. The CDR3 DNA follows: TGCGCCAGCAGCTGGACAGGGGATGAGCAGTTCTTC. It specifies CASSWTGDEQFF.

V gene TRBV5-6 combines with J gene TRBJ1-3; D unclear. The CDR3 has 13 amino acids. Trimming took 4 bases from V and 0 from J, leaving 5 bases between them. From germline, CDR1 is SGHDT and CDR2 YYEEEE. CDR3 loop: CASSTYSGNTIYF. The CDR3 bases are TGTGCCAGCAGCACCTACTCTGGAAACACCATATATTTT.

The chain employs TRBV7-8 and TRBJ1-2; 7 bases match TRBD1. With 0 bases clipped from V and 4 bases from J, the junction kept 5 bases outside the gene matches. Per the germline V gene, CDR1 is SGHVS and CDR2 is FQNEAQ. This CDR3 has 15 residues. This CDR3 is CASSLATGVGYGYTF. The CDR3 DNA reads as TGTGCCAGCAGCTTAGCAACAGGGGTCGGCTATGGCTACACCTTC.

This chain uses TRBV6-6 with TRBJ2-1; TRBD1 aligns across 7 bases. V trimming: 7 bases; J trimming: 3 bases; junction bases outside the gene matches: 3. CDR1 and CDR2 (germline): MNHNY, SVGAGI (reference sequence). This CDR3 has 13 residues. CDR3 sequence: CASKTGYYNEQFF. DNA of the CDR3: TGTGCCAGCAAGACAGGGTACTACAATGAGCAGTTCTTC.

This clone occurred a few times. This chain connects TRBV4-2 to TRBJ2-2; 12 nucleotides align to TRBD2. V shed 5 bases, J shed 4 bases, and the junction held 11 bases outside the gene matches. CDR3 size: 18 residues. CDR1 and CDR2 from the germline V gene are LGHNA and YNFKEQ. In nucleotides, the CDR3 is TGTGCCAGCAGCGAAGGACTAGCGGGAAGAGAGGGCACCGGGGAGCTGTTTTTT. Protein sequence: CASSEGLAGREGTGELFF.

The chain couples TRBV9 to TRBJ1-2; D is perhaps TRBD1 (5 bases). CDR1 and CDR2 from the germline V gene are SGDLS and YYNGEE. The CDR3 extends over 15 amino acids. Trimming removed 0 bases from V and 2 bases from J, with 11 bases in between. The CDR3 loop reads CASSVGLTENYGYTF. The CDR3 DNA sequence: TGTGCCAGCAGCGTAGGTCTGACAGAGAACTATGGCTACACCTTC.

The chain recombines TRBV5-4 with TRBJ1-1, with 7 bases matching TRBD1. This CDR3 region has 14 residues. Germline values: CDR1 SGHNT, CDR2 YYREEE (reference sequence). V shed 0 bases and J 3 bases; nucleotides not matched to a gene: 2. CDR3 amino acids: CASSLEGTDTEAFF. CDR3 DNA sequence: TGTGCCAGCAGCTTGGAGGGGACAGACACTGAAGCTTTCTTT. The full variable domain, rest sourced from reference TRBV5-4 and TRBJ1-1, is ETGVTQSPTHLIKTRGQQVTLRCSSQSGHNTVSWYQQALGQGPQFIFQYYREEENGRGNFPPRFSGLQFPNYSSELNVNALELDDSALYLCASSLEGTDTEAFFGQGTRLTVV.

The rearrangement links TRBV19 to TRBJ1-1, with TRBD1 matching 7 bases. In germline, CDR1 is LNHDA, CDR2 SQIVND (reference sequence). Trimming removed 7 bases from V and 9 bases from J; junction bases left unmatched: 5. CDR3 length: 11 amino acids. The chain's CDR3 is CASIDREKAFF. In DNA form, the CDR3 reads TGTGCCAGTATCGACAGGGAAAAAGCTTTCTTT.

The chain links TRBV5-1 to TRBJ2-1; TRBD1 agrees at 7 bases. J gave up 8 bases and V 1 base, and 6 bases lay outside the gene matches. Looked up from germline, CDR1 is SGHRS and CDR2 is YFSETQ. The CDR3 has 14 residues. CDR3 DNA sequence: TGCGCCAGCAGCTTGTTGGCTACAGGGGATGAGCAGTTCTTC. It encodes CASSLLATGDEQFF.

The chain couples TRBV27 to TRBJ2-1; 13 bases are a match to TRBD2. Germline values: CDR1 MNHEY, CDR2 SMNVEV (reference sequence). The CDR3 is made up of 14 amino acids. Written as DNA, the CDR3 is TGTGTCTCGAGGACTAGCGGGAGAAGGAATGAGCAGTTCTTC. Its translation: CVSRTSGRRNEQFF.

Relative to its sample, this clone is medium-sized. The chain joins TRBV4-3 to TRBJ1-4, with 9 bases matching TRBD1. The CDR3 consists of 16 residues. Germline-derived CDR1 and CDR2 are LGHNA and YSLEER. The junction had 8 bases not matched to a gene; V was cut back by 1 base and J by 8 bases. The CDR3 DNA reads as TGCGCCAGCAGCCAAGGTCGGGACAGGGAAGGAGAAAAACTGTTTTTT. Protein product: CASSQGRDREGEKLFF.

The chain uses TRBV30 and TRBJ2-1; D may be TRBD2 (7 bases). CDR3 size: 10 residues. V was pared by 5 bases and J by 14 bases, with 13 bases between. CDR1 GTSNPN and CDR2 SVGIG come from the germline V gene (reference sequence). The CDR3 DNA follows: TGTGCCTGGGGGAGGGGGGGTAAGTTCTTC. It codes for CAWGRGGKFF. The entire variable domain, with the rest obtained from reference TRBV30 and TRBJ2-1, is as follows: SQTIHQWPATLVQPVGSPLSLECTVEGTSNPNLYWYRQAAGRGLQLLFYSVGIGQISSEVPQNLSASRPQDRQFILSSKKLLLSDSGFYLCAWGRGGKFFGPGTRLTVL.

The rearrangement joins TRBV5-1 to TRBJ1-2, with a possible D match to TRBD1 (5 bases). The V gene lost 1 base and the J gene lost 8 bases, with 15 bases spanning the gap. CDR1 and CDR2 (germline): SGHRS, YFSETQ. The CDR3 has 14 residues. In nucleotides, the CDR3 is TGCGCCAGCAGCTTGTGGGGCAGACCACAAGGCTACACCTTC. Translated: CASSLWGRPQGYTF. The complete variable domain, with remaining parts taken from reference TRBV5-1 and TRBJ1-2, reads KAGVTQTPRYLIKTRGQQVTLSCSPISGHRSVSWYQQTPGQGLQFLFEYFSETQRNKGNFPGRFSGRQFSNSRSEMNVSTLELGDSALYLCASSLWGRPQGYTFGSGTRLTVV.

The gene calls are TRBV30 and TRBJ1-4; D is possibly TRBD1 (6 bases). Germline V gives CDR1 GTSNPN, CDR2 SVGIG (reference sequence). Trimming left V 0 bases short and J 5 bases short, with 10 bases between. The CDR3 covers 14 residues. The DNA of the CDR3 is TGTGCCTGGAGTGTACGTCAGGGGAATGAAAAACTGTTTTTT. Its translation is CAWSVRQGNEKLFF.

This chain joins TRBV5-5 and TRBJ1-1, with 8 bases lining up with TRBD1. V shed 3 bases and J 4 bases; nucleotides not matched to a gene: 2. The CDR3 contains 13 residues. CDR1 is SGHKS, CDR2 YYEKEE, per germline (reference sequence). The CDR3 reads CASSSGGGTEAFF. The CDR3 DNA reads TGTGCCAGCAGCTCAGGGGGCGGCACTGAAGCTTTCTTT.

Only one count was recorded for this clone. This chain links TRBV5-6 with TRBJ2-7, with 9 positions matching TRBD2. Germline assignment: CDR1 SGHDT and CDR2 YYEEEE. The CDR3 has 15 residues. Trimming took 0 bases from V and 4 from J; bases not matched to a gene: 5. The CDR3 nucleotides read TGTGCCAGCAGCTTGGGCCTAGCGGGAAAGTACGAGCAGTACTTC. Its translation is CASSLGLAGKYEQYF.

The genes are TRBV6-1 and TRBJ1-5; D remains ambiguous. Germline CDR1 reads MNHNS; CDR2 reads SASEGT. Trimming shortened V by 8 bases and J by 0 bases, and 8 bases separated the two germline ends. The CDR3 sequence is 13 residues long. The CDR3 is CASQTNSNQPQHF. The CDR3 DNA follows: TGTGCCAGCCAGACAAATAGCAATCAGCCCCAGCATTTT.

The chain links TRBV6-5 to TRBJ1-1, with D possibly being TRBD1 (5 bases). In germline, CDR1 is MNHEY, CDR2 SVGAGI. The CDR3 covers 14 residues. Trimming pared 6 bases from V and 0 bases from J, leaving 11 bases between. CDR3 amino acids: CASRQAIMNTEAFF. In nucleotides, the CDR3 is TGTGCCAGCAGACAGGCGATAATGAACACTGAAGCTTTCTTT.

This rearrangement joins TRBV5-1 to TRBJ2-1; TRBD1 matches 7 bases. The V segment lost 2 bases and the J segment 1 base; nucleotides outside the gene matches: 9. Germline V gene sequence: CDR1 SGHRS, CDR2 YFSETQ. The CDR3 spans 17 residues. This CDR3 is CASSFSPYRGSYNEQFF. Written as DNA, the CDR3 is TGCGCCAGCAGCTTTAGTCCGTACAGGGGTTCCTACAATGAGCAGTTCTTC.

The V gene is TRBV4-1, the J gene TRBJ2-7, with a possible D match to TRBD2 (6 bases). The ends were cut back, 1 base at V and 0 bases at J, with 7 bases in the middle. CDR3 length: 14 residues. Germline CDR1 reads MGHRA; CDR2 reads YSYEKL. For the CDR3, the DNA is TGCGCCAGCAGCCAAGGGGACTTCTCCTACGAGCAGTACTTC. Protein product: CASSQGDFSYEQYF.

This clone was observed a single time. The chain joins TRBV18 to TRBJ2-1; TRBD2 matches at 7 bases. Germline CDR1 is KGHSH and CDR2 is LQKENI. V lost 0 bases and J lost 7; bases outside the gene matches: 6. CDR3 length: 15 residues. The CDR3 DNA sequence: TGTGCCAGCTCACCACCGGGACTACATCGGAATGAGCAGTTCTTC. Residues: CASSPPGLHRNEQFF. Using reference TRBV18 and TRBJ2-1 for the parts outside the CDR3, the full variable domain is NAGVMQNPRHLVRRRGQEARLRCSPMKGHSHVYWYRQLPEEGLKFMVYLQKENIIDESGMPKERFSAEFPKEGPSILRIQQVVRGDSAAYFCASSPPGLHRNEQFFGPGTRLTVL.

The V call is TRBV2, the J call TRBJ2-7; TRBD1 matches 12 bases. The CDR3 totals 19 residues. The V and J ends lost 4 bases and 6 bases, in that order; junction bases with no gene match: 19. Germline assignment: CDR1 SNHLY and CDR2 FYNNEI. CDR3 in amino acids: CASSGTGTGGESQTSEQYF. For the CDR3, the DNA is TGTGCCAGCAGTGGAACCGGGACAGGGGGCGAGTCCCAAACCTCCGAGCAGTACTTC.

V gene TRBV6-6 combines with J gene TRBJ1-2; 9 bases match TRBD1. CDR3 length equals 15 residues. V shed 6 bases and J 4 bases; nucleotides not matched to a gene: 9. Germline CDR1 and CDR2: MNHNY and SVGAGI (reference sequence). The CDR3 reads CASRSRQGEVYGYTF. CDR3 nucleotides: TGTGCCAGCAGATCACGACAGGGGGAGGTCTATGGCTACACCTTC.

This chain links TRBV5-1 with TRBJ2-1; 9 bases align to TRBD2. V lost 4 bases, J lost 9 bases, and 5 bases stayed unmatched. CDR1 and CDR2 from the germline V gene are SGHRS and YFSETQ. The CDR3 is 13 residues long. The CDR3 nucleotides are TGCGCCAGCAGCCCTGTAGCGGGAGTTGAGCAGTTCTTC. Its translation is CASSPVAGVEQFF. Full variable domain (remainder filled in from reference TRBV5-1 and TRBJ2-1): KAGVTQTPRYLIKTRGQQVTLSCSPISGHRSVSWYQQTPGQGLQFLFEYFSETQRNKGNFPGRFSGRQFSNSRSEMNVSTLELGDSALYLCASSPVAGVEQFFGPGTRLTVL.

This chain connects TRBV4-3 to TRBJ1-1; 11 bases are shared with TRBD1. Germline lookup yields CDR1 LGHNA and CDR2 YSLEER. The CDR3 sequence is 15 residues long. The ends lost 3 bases at V and 4 bases at J; junction bases unmatched: 4. Written as DNA, the CDR3 is TGCGCCAGCAGCCAGGACAGGGGGCTCGGCACTGAAGCTTTCTTT. It codes for CASSQDRGLGTEAFF.

The V gene is TRBV5-1, the J gene TRBJ1-2; TRBD1 matches at 7 bases. Germline lookup yields CDR1 SGHRS and CDR2 YFSETQ. This CDR3 is built from 15 residues. Trimming removed 0 bases from V and 4 bases from J; junction bases left unmatched: 6. CDR3 sequence: CASSLEGAGSYGYTF. The CDR3, as DNA: TGCGCCAGCAGCTTGGAGGGGGCCGGAAGCTATGGCTACACCTTC.